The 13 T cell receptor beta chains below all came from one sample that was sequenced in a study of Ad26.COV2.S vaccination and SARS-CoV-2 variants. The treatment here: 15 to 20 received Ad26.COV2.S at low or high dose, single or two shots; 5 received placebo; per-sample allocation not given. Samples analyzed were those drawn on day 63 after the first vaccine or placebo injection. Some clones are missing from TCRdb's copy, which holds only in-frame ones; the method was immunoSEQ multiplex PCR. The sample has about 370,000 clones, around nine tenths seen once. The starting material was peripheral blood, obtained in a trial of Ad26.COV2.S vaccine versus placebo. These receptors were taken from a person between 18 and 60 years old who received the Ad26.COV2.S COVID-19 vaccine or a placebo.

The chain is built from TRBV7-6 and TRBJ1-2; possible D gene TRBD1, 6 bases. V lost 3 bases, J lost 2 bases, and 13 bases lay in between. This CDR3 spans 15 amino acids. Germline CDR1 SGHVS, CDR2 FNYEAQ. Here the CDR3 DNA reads TGTGCCAGCAGCTTGGCCCATGGGGGCAACTATGGCTACACCTTC. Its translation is CASSLAHGGNYGYTF.

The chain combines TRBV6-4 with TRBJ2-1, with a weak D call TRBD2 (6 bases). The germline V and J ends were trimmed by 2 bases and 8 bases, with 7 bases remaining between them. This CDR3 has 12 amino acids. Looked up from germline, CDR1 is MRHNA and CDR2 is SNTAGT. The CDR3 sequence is CASSDREDEQFF. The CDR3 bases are TGTGCCAGCAGTGACAGGGAGGATGAGCAGTTCTTC.

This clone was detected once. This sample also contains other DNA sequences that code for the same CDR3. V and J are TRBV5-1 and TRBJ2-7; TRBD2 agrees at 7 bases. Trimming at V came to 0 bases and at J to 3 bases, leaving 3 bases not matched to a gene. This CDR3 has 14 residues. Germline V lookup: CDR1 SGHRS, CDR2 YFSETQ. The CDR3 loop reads CASSLAGGSYEQYF. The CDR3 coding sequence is TGCGCCAGCAGCTTGGCGGGGGGTAGCTACGAGCAGTACTTC.

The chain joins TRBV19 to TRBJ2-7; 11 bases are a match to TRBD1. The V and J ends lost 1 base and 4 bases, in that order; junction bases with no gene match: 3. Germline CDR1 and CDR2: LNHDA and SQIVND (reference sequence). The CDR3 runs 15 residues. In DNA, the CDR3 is TGTGCCAGTAGTATAGCAGGGACAGGGGGATACGAGCAGTACTTC. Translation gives CASSIAGTGGYEQYF.

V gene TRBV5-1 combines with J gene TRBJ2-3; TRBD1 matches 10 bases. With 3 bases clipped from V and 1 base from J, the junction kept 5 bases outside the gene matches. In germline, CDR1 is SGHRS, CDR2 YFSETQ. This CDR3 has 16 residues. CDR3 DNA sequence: TGCGCCAGCAGCTGGGACAGGGGCTGGGGCACAGATACGCAGTATTTT. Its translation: CASSWDRGWGTDTQYF.

The chain's CDR3 is CAWSNRGNTIYF. The CDR3 DNA reads TGTGCCTGGAGTAACAGGGGAAACACCATATATTTT. This chain uses TRBV30 with TRBJ1-3; D perhaps matches TRBD1 (5 bases). The CDR3 is 12 amino acids. The V end lost 2 bases, the J end lost 4 bases, and 6 bases lay between the germline ends. Germline V gives CDR1 GTSNPN, CDR2 SVGIG (reference sequence).

CDR3 residues: CASSLAGVLLSEQYF. CDR3 nucleotide sequence: TGTGCCAGCAGCCTAGCGGGGGTCTTACTGAGCGAGCAGTACTTC. V gene TRBV5-6 combines with J gene TRBJ2-7; the match to TRBD2 covers 10 bases. This CDR3 comprises 15 residues. The V segment lost 4 bases and the J segment 6 bases; nucleotides outside the gene matches: 10. CDR1 and CDR2 from the germline V gene are SGHDT and YYEEEE.

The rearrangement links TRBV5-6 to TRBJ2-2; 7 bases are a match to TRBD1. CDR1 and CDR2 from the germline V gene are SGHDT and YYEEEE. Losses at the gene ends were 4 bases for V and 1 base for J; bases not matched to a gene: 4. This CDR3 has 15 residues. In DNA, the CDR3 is TGTGCCAGCAGCCTGGGACAGCAGAACACCGGGGAGCTGTTTTTT. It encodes CASSLGQQNTGELFF.

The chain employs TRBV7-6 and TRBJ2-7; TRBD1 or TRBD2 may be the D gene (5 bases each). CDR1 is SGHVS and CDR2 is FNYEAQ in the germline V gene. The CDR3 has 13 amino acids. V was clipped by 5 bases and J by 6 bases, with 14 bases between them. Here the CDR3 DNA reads TGTGCCAGCAGCACCCAACTAGACAGCGAGCAGTACTTC. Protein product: CASSTQLDSEQYF.

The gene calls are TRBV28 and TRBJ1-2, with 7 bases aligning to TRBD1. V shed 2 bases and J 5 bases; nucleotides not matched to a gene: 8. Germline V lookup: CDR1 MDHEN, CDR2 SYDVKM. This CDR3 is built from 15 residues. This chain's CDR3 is CASSLGVQGLYGYTF. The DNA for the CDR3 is TGTGCCAGCAGTTTAGGAGTACAGGGGCTTTATGGCTACACCTTC.

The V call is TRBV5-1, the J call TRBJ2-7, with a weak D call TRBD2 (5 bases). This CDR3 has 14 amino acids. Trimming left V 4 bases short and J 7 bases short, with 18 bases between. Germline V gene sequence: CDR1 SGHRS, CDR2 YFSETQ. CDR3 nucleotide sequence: TGCGCCAGCAGCCCCCGAGTAAGCACGGGAGAGCAGTACTTC. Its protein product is CASSPRVSTGEQYF.

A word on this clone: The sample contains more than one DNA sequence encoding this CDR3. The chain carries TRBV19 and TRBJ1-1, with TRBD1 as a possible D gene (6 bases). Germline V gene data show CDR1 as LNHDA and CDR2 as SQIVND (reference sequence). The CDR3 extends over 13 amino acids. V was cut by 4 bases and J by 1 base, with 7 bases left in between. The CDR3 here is CASSTTGNTEAFF. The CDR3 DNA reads TGTGCCAGTAGTACGACAGGGAACACTGAAGCTTTCTTT.

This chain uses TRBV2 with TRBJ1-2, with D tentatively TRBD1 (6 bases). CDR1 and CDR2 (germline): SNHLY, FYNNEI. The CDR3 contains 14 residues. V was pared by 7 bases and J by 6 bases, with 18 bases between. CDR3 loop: CASKFLGAGDGYTF. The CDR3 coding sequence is TGTGCCAGCAAGTTCTTAGGGGCAGGGGATGGCTACACCTTC.